A single sample is the source of the 9 T cell receptor beta chains below, sequenced in a study of regulatory T cells in long-lasting Graves disease. For TCR beta, libraries came from iRepertoire HTBI primers and Arm-PCR of CDR3 regions. In TCRdb, the multiplex PCR reads were re-called with MiXCR into one record per CDR3 protein. The data show hundreds of thousands of distinct CDR3 sequences, over 12% seen once. Sample time point: newly diagnosed GD, antithyroid drugs for less than 3 months. There was RNA extracted from PBMCs, and the TCR library was made from it. This sample was shared with a second study, whose subject was T cells in Graves' hyperthyroidism and ophthalmopathy.

Sequenced material: peripheral blood mononuclear cells (PBMCs), taken at new diagnosis, from a patient treated with antithyroid drugs. The receptors here all came from a woman between 35 and 50 years old with Graves disease.

In this sample, this clonotype turned up many times. The chain joins TRBV28 to TRBJ2-3; a possible D gene is TRBD1 (7 bases). The germline CDR1 and CDR2 sequences are MDHEN and SYDVKM. This CDR3 spans 15 amino acids. Trimming removed 5 bases from V and 6 bases from J, with 18 bases in between. The CDR3 region has the DNA TGTGCCAGCAGTACCCCAGGGGGGAATGATGATACGCAGTATTTT. It is translated as CASSTPGGNDDTQYF.

This clonotype was observed at least ten times. The rearrangement links TRBV29-1 to TRBJ2-7; 7 nucleotides align to TRBD2. The J segment lost 7 bases and the V segment lost 1 base, leaving 7 bases of the junction unmatched. Germline values: CDR1 SQVTM, CDR2 ANQGSEA. The CDR3 covers 13 residues. The CDR3 loop is CSVEGTRVGEQYF. Here the CDR3 DNA reads TGCAGCGTTGAAGGGACTAGAGTAGGAGAGCAGTACTTC.

The CDR3 DNA is TGTGCCAGCAGTCTTAATACAGGGGACGGCTACACCTTC. It encodes CASSLNTGDGYTF. The chain uses TRBV27 and TRBJ1-2, with TRBD1 matching over 7 bases. Germline loops: CDR1 MNHEY, CDR2 SMNVEV (reference sequence). The CDR3 has 13 amino acids. The V segment lost 5 bases and the J segment 8 bases; nucleotides outside the gene matches: 8.

This clonotype was counted ten times or more. The chain recombines TRBV20-1 with TRBJ2-7; 7 bases line up with TRBD1. Germline V lookup: CDR1 DFQATT, CDR2 SNEGSKA (reference sequence). Unmatched junction bases numbered 9, after V lost 0 bases and J lost 4 bases. This CDR3 is 15 amino acids long. CDR3 sequence: CSARDPLGTDYEQYF. The CDR3 nucleotides are TGCAGTGCTAGAGACCCTCTTGGGACAGATTACGAGCAGTACTTC.

J is TRBJ2-2 and V is TRBV20-1; D could derive from TRBD1 or TRBD2 (6 bases each). Trimming stripped 7 bases from V and 4 bases from J, with 10 bases between. Germline CDR1 is DFQATT and CDR2 is SNEGSKA (reference sequence). This CDR3 spans 12 amino acids. CDR3 coding DNA: TGCAGTGGGGGGGCCGCCACCGGGGAGCTGTTTTTT. This gives the protein CSGGAATGELFF.

This clonotype came up many times. The chain couples TRBV2 to TRBJ1-1; 7 bases fit TRBD1. Germline CDR1 reads SNHLY; CDR2 reads FYNNEI. This CDR3 contains 14 residues. V dropped 8 bases and J dropped 0; count of bases not matched to a gene: 6. CDR3 nucleotide sequence: TGTGCCAGCCGGAAGGGACAGATGAACACTGAAGCTTTCTTT. Translated: CASRKGQMNTEAFF.

This clonotype was seen at least ten times. The chain combines TRBV11-2 with TRBJ2-7; no firm D call. The germline V and J ends were trimmed by 1 base and 5 bases, with 9 bases remaining between them. The CDR3 has 13 amino acids. The germline V gene has CDR1 SGHAT and CDR2 FQNNGV. CDR3 in amino acids: CASSLGFENEQYF. The CDR3, as DNA: TGTGCCAGCAGCTTAGGGTTTGAGAACGAGCAGTACTTC. Full variable domain (missing parts from reference TRBV11-2 and TRBJ2-7): EAGVAQSPRYKIIEKRQSVAFWCNPISGHATLYWYQQILGQGPKLLIQFQNNGVVDDSQLPKDRFSAERLKGVDSTLKIQPAKLEDSAVYLCASSLGFENEQYFGPGTRLTVT.

The rearrangement links TRBV7-6 to TRBJ2-5, with D hard to call. The germline CDR1 and CDR2 sequences are SGHVS and FNYEAQ. The CDR3 extends over 13 amino acids. The germline V and J ends were trimmed by 5 bases and 1 base, with 8 bases remaining between them. Here the CDR3 reads CASSPSIQETQYF. In DNA, the CDR3 is TGTGCCAGCAGCCCATCGATCCAAGAGACCCAGTACTTC.

This clonotype was recorded at least ten times. The chain combines TRBV28 with TRBJ2-7; perhaps TRBD1 as D (6 bases). The V and J ends lost 6 bases and 1 base respectively, with 16 bases between them. This CDR3 has 15 amino acids. The germline V gene has CDR1 MDHEN and CDR2 SYDVKM. CDR3 sequence reads: CASSLAGTPSYEQYF. CDR3 coding DNA: TGTGCCAGCAGCCTCGCCGGGACACCGTCCTACGAGCAGTACTTC.